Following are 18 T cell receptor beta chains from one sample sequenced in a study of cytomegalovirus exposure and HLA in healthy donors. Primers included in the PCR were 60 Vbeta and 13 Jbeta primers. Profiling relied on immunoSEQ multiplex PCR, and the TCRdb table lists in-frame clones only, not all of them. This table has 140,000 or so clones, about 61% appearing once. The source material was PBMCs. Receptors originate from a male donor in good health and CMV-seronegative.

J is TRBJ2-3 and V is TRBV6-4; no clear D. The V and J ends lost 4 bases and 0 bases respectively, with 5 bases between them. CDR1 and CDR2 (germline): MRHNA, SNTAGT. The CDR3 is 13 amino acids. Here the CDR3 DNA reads TGTGCCAGCAGTGGCGATAGCACAGATACGCAGTATTTT. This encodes CASSGDSTDTQYF.

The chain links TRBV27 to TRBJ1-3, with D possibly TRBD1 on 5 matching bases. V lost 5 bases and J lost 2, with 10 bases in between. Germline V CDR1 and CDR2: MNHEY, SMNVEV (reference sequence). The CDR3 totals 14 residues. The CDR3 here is CASSNRTAGNTIYF. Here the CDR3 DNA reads TGTGCCAGCAGTAACAGGACGGCTGGAAACACCATATATTTT.

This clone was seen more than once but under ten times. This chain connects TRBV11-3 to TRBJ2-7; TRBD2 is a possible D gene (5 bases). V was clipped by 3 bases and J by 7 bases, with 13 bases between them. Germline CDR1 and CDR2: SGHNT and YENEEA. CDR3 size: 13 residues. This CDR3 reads CASSLMTGKEQYF. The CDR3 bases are TGTGCCAGCAGCTTGATGACCGGGAAGGAGCAGTACTTC.

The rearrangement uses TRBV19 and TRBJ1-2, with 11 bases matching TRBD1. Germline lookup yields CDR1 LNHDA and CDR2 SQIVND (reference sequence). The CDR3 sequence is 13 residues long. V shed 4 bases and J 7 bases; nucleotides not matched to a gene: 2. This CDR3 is CASSTDRGLGYTF. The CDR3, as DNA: TGTGCCAGTAGTACGGACAGGGGGCTTGGCTACACCTTC. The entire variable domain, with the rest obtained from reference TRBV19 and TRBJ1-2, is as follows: DGGITQSPKYLFRKEGQNVTLSCEQNLNHDAMYWYRQDPGQGLRLIYYSQIVNDFQKGDIAEGYSVSREKKESFPLTVTSAQKNPTAFYLCASSTDRGLGYTFGSGTRLTVV.

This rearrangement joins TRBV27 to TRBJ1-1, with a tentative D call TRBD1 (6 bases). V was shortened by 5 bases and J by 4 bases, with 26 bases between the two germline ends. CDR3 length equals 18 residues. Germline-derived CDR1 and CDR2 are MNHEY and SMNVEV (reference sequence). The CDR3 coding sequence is TGTGCCAGCAGTCCCAAGCCTCCCGGGACATTAAGAGGCACTGAAGCTTTCTTT. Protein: CASSPKPPGTLRGTEAFF.

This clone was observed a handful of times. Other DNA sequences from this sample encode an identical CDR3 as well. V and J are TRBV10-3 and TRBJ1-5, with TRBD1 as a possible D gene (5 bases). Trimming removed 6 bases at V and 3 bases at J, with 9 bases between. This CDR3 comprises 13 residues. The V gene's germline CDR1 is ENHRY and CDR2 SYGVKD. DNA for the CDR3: TGTGCCATCAGAAGGGGAATCAATCAGCCCCAGCATTTT. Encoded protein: CAIRRGINQPQHF.

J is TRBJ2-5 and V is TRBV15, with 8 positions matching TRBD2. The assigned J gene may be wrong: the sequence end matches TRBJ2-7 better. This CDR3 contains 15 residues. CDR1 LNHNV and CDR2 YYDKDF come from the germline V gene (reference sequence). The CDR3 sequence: CATSRGFSGVHEQYF. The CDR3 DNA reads TGTGCCACCAGCAGAGGGTTTAGCGGGGTGCACGAGCAGTACTTC.

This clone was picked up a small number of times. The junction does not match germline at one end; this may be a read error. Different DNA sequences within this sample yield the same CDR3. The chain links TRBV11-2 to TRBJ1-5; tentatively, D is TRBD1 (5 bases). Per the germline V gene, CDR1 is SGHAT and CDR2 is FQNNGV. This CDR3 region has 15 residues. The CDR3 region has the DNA TGTGCCAGCAGCACCACAAGGGGAAAAAATCAGCCCCAGCACTTT. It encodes CASSTTRGKNQPQHF.

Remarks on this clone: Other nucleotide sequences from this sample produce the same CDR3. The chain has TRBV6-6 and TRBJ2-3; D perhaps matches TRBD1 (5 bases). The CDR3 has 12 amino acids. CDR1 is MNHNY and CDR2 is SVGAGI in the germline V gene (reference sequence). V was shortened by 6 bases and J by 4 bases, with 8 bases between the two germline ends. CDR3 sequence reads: CASRSGSDTQYF. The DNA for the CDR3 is TGTGCCAGCAGATCAGGGTCAGATACGCAGTATTTT.

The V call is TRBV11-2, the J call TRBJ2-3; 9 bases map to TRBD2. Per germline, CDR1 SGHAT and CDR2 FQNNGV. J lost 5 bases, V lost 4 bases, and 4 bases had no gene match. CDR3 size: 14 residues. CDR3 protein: CASSSGLAGDTQYF. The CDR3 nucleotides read TGTGCCAGCAGCTCGGGACTAGCCGGAGATACGCAGTATTTT.

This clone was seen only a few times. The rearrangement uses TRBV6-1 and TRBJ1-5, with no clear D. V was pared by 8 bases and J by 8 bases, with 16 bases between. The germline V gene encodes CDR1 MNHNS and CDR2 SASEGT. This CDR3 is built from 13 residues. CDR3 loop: CASYRGMTEPQHF. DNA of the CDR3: TGTGCCAGCTATAGAGGGATGACGGAGCCCCAGCATTTT.

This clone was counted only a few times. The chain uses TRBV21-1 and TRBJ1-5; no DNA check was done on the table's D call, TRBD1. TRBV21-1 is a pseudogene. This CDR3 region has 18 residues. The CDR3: CASSHHGINRVRNQPQHF. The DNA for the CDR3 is TGTGCCAGCAGCCATCACGGGATCAACAGGGTTCGAAATCAGCCCCAGCATTTT.

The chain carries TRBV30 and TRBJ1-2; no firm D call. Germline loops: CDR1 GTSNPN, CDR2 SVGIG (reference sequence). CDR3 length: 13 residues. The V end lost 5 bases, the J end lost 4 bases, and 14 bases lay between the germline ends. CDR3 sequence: CAWGQAFGYGYTF. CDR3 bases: TGTGCCTGGGGGCAGGCGTTCGGCTATGGCTACACCTTC.

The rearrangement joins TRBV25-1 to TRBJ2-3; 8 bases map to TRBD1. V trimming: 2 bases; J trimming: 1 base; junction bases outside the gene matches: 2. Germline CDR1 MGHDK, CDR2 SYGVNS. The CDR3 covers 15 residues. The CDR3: CASSEGQGGTDTQYF. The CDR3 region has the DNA TGTGCCAGCAGTGAAGGACAGGGTGGCACAGATACGCAGTATTTT.

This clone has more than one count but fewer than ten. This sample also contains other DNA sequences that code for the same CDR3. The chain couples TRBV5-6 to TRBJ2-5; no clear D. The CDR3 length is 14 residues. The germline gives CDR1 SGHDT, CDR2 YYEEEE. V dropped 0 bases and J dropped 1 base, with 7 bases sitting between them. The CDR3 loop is CASSLGQIQETQYF. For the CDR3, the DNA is TGTGCCAGCAGCTTGGGTCAGATCCAAGAGACCCAGTACTTC. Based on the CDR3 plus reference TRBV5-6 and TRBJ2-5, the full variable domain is DAGVTQSPTHLIKTRGQQVTLRCSPKSGHDTVSWYQQALGQGPQFIFQYYEEEERQRGNFPDRFSGHQFPNYSSELNVNALLLGDSALYLCASSLGQIQETQYFGPGTRLLVL.

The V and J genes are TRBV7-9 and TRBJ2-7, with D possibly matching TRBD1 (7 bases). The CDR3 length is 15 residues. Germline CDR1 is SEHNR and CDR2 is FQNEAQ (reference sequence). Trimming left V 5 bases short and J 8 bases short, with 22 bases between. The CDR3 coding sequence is TGTGCCAGCAGCCTGGGGGGAGGACAGGTTGGCAAGCAGTACTTC. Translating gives CASSLGGGQVGKQYF.

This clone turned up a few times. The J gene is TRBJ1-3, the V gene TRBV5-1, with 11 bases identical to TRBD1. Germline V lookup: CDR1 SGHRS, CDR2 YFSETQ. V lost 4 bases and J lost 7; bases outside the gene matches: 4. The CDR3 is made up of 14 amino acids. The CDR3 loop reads CASSNGTGGNTIYF. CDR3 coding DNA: TGCGCCAGCAGCAACGGGACAGGGGGGAACACCATATATTTT.

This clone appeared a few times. The chain's CDR3 is CASSPRTSGGTDTQYF. The CDR3 DNA is TGTGCCAGCAGCCCCCGGACTAGCGGGGGCACAGATACGCAGTATTTT. The V call is TRBV11-3, the J call TRBJ2-3, with TRBD2 matching over 12 bases. This CDR3 has 16 amino acids. Germline V gives CDR1 SGHNT, CDR2 YENEEA. The V gene end was trimmed by 5 bases and the J gene end by 1 base; junction bases not matched to a gene: 4.